The clone carrying this TCR beta chain came up many times. What it binds is not known. This sample stems from a study of neurological immune-mediated disorders. Overall study results and limits: No sharing of CDR3 amino acid sequences was observed among expanded clones across subjects, suggesting private repertoires in all groups.

TCRdb re-called the 5' RACE reads through MiXCR, storing one row per CDR3 protein. The table includes fewer than 90,000 distinct CDR3 sequences, 10% detected once. Individuals who volunteered at a blood bank located in Maryland, USA, made up the group of healthy controls. Germline values: CDR1 WSHSY, CDR2 SAAADI. The CDR3 runs to 15 residues. The J segment lost 6 bases and the V segment lost 2 bases, leaving 8 bases of the junction unmatched. Specimen: PBMCs. This sequence joins TRBV10-2 and TRBJ2-3, with 7 bases lining up with TRBD1. The clonotype originates from a man in his forties or fifties in good health. The CDR3 protein is CASSEIGGPPDTQYF. Here the CDR3 DNA reads TGCGCCAGCAGTGAGATAGGGGGCCCTCCGGATACGCAGTATTTT.